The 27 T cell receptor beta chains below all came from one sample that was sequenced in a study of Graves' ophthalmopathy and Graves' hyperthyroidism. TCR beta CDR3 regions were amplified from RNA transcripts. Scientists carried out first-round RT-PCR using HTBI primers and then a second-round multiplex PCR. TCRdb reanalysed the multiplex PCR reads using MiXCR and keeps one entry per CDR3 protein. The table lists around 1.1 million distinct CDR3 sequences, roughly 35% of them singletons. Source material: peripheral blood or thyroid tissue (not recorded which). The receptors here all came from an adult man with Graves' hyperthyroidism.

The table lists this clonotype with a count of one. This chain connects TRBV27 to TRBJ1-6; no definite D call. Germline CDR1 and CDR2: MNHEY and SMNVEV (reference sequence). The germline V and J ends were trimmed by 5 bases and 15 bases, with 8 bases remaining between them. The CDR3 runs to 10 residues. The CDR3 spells CASSPRHLHF. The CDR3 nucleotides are TGTGCCAGCAGTCCCAGGCACCTCCACTTT.

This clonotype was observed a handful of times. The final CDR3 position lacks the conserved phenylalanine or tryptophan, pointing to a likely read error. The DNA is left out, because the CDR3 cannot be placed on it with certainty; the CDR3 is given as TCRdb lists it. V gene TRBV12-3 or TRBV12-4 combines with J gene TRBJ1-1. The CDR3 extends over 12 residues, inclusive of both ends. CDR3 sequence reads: CASSLENRATFL.

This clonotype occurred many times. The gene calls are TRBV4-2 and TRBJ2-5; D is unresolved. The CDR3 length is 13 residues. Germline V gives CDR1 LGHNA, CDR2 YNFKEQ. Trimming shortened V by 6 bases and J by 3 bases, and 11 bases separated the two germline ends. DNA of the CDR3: TGTGCCAGCAGGTCGGAAAGGGAAGAGACCCAGTACTTC. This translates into CASRSEREETQYF.

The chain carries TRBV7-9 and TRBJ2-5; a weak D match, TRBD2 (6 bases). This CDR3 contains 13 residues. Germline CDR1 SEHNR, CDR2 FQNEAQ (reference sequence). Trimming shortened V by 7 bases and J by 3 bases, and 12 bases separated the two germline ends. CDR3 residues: CASIPTGEETQYF. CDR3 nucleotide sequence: TGTGCCAGCATCCCAACGGGAGAAGAGACCCAGTACTTC.

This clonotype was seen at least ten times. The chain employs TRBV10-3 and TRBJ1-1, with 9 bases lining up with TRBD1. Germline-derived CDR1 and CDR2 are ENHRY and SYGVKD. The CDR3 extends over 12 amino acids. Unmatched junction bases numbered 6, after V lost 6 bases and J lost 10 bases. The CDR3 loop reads CAISTTGGLAFF. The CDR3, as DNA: TGTGCCATCAGCACTACAGGGGGCTTAGCTTTCTTT.

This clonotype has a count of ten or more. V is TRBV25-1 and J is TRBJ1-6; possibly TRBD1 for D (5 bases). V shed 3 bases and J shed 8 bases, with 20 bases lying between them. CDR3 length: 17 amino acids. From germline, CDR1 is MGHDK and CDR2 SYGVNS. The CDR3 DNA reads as TGTGCCAGCAGTGATTCCTCACCGGGGGAGTTGCATTCACCCCTCCACTTT. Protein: CASSDSSPGELHSPLHF.

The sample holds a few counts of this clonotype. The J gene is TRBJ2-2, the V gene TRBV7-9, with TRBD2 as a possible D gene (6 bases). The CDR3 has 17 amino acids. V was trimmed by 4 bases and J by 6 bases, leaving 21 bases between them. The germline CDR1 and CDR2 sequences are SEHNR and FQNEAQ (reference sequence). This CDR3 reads CASSSLRWRDIAGELFF. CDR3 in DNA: TGTGCCAGCAGCTCCTTAAGGTGGCGGGATATCGCCGGGGAGCTGTTTTTT.

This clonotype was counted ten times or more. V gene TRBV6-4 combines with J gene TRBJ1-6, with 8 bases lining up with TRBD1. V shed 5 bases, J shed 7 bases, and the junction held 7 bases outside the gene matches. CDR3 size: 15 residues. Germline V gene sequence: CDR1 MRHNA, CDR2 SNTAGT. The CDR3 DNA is TGTGCCAGCAGTTCCTCAGGGGGCCCGAATTCACCCCTCCACTTT. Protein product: CASSSSGGPNSPLHF.

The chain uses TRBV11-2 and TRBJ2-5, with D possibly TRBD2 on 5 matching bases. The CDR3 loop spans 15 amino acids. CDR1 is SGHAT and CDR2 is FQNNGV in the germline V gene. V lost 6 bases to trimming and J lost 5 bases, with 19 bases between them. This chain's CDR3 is CASSLTARGRETQYF. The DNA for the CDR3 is TGTGCCAGCAGTTTAACAGCGCGAGGGCGGGAGACCCAGTACTTC.

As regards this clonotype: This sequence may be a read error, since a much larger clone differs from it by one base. CDR3 in amino acids: CASSQEIAGGNGQCF. The CDR3 bases are TGCGCCAGCAGCCAAGAAATAGCGGGAGGCAACGGGCAGTGCTTC. J is TRBJ2-7 and V is TRBV4-3; 10 bases are shared with TRBD2. CDR3 length: 15 amino acids. CDR1 is LGHNA, CDR2 YSLEER, per germline.

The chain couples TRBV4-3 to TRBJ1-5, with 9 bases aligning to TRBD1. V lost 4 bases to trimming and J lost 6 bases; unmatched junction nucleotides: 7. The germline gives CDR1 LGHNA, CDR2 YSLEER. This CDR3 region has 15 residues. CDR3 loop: CASSPGTGNTQPQHF. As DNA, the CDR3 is TGCGCCAGCAGCCCGGGGACAGGGAACACTCAGCCCCAGCATTTT.

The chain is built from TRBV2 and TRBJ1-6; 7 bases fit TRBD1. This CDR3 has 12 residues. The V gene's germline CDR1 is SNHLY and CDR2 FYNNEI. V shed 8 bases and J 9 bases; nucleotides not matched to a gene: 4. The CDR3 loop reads CASDREGSPLHF. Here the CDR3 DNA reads TGTGCCAGCGACAGGGAAGGTTCACCCCTCCACTTT. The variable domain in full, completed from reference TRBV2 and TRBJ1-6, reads EPEVTQTPSHQVTQMGQEVILRCVPISNHLYFYWYRQILGQKVEFLVSFYNNEISEKSEIFDDQFSVERPDGSNFTLKIRSTKLEDSAMYFCASDREGSPLHFGNGTRLTVT.

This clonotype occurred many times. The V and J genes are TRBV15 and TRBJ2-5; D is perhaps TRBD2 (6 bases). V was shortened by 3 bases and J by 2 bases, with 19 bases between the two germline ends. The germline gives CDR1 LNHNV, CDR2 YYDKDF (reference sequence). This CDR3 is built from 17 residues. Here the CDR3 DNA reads TGTGCCACCAGCAGCACCGTCCGGGGCGCGGGACAAGAGACCCAGTACTTC. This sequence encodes CATSSTVRGAGQETQYF.

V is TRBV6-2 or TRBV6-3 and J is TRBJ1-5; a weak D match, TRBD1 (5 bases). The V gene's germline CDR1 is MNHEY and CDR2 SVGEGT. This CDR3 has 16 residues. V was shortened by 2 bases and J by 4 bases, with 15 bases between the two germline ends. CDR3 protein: CASSYRQGYANQPQHF. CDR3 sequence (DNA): TGTGCCAGCAGTTACCGGCAGGGTTATGCTAATCAGCCCCAGCATTTT.

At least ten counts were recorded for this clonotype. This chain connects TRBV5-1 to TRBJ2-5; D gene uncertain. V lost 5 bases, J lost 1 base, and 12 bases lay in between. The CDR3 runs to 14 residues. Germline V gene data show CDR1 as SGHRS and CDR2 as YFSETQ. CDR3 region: CASRVGRPQETQYF. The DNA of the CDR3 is TGCGCCAGCAGAGTCGGACGGCCCCAAGAGACCCAGTACTTC.

The CDR3 DNA reads as TGTGCCAGCAGCTTACTTAGAGTGGCGGGACAGTGGGAGACCCAGTACTTC. Translating gives CASSLLRVAGQWETQYF. The J gene is TRBJ2-5, the V gene TRBV9; D is possibly TRBD1 (7 bases). Per germline, CDR1 SGDLS and CDR2 YYNGEE. The CDR3 sequence is 17 residues long. The V end lost 4 bases, the J end lost 5 bases, and 24 bases lay between the germline ends.

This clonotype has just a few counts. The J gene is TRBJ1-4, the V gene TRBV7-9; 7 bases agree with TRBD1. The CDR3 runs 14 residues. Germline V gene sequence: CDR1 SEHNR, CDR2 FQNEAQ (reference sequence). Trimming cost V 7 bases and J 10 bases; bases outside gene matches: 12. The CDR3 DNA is TGTGCCAGCACAACCCGGCAGGGGGGAGGAAAACTGTTTTTT. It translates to CASTTRQGGGKLFF.

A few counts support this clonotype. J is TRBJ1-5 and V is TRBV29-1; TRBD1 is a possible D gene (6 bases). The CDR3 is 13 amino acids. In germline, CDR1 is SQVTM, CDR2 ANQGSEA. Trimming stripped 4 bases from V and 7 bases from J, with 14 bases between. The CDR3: CSVVQGSGQPQHF. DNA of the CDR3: TGCAGCGTTGTACAGGGAAGTGGGCAGCCCCAGCATTTT.

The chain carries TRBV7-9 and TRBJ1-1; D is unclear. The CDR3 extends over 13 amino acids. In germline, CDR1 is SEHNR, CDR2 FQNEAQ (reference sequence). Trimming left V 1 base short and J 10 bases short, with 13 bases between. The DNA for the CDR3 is TGTGCCAGCAGCTTAGTCCCGTGGGTGGGAGCTTTCTTT. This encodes CASSLVPWVGAFF.

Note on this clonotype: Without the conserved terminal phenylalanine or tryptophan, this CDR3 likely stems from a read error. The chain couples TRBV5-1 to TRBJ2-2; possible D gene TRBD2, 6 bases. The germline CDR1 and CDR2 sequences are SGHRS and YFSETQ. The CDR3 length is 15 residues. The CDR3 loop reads CASSLFSSEAGELFC. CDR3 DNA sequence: TGTGCCAGCAGCTTATTTTCTAGCGAGGCCGGGGAGCTGTTTTGT.

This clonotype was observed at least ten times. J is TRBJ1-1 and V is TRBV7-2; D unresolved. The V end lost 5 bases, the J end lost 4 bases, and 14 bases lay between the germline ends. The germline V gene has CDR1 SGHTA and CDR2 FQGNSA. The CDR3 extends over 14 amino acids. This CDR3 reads CASSRTAAATEAFF. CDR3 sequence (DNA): TGTGCCAGCAGCCGGACGGCCGCGGCCACTGAAGCTTTCTTT.

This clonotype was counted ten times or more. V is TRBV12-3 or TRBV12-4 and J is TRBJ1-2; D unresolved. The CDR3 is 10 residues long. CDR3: CVSGSYGYTF. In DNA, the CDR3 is TGTGTTAGTGGGTCCTATGGCTACACCTTC.

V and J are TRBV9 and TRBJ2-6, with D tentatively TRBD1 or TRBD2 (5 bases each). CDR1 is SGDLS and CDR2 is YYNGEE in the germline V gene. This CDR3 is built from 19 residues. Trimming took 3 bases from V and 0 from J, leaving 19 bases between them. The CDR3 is CASSAQGTTKASGANVLTF. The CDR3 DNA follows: TGTGCCAGCAGCGCGCAAGGGACCACCAAGGCCTCTGGGGCCAACGTCCTGACTTTC.

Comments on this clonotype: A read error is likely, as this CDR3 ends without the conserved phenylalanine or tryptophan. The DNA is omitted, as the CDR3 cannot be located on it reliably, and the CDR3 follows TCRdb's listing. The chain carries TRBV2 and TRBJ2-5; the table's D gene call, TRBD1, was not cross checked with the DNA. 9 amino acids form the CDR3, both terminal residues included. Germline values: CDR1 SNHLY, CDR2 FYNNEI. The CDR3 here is CASSEAGDT.

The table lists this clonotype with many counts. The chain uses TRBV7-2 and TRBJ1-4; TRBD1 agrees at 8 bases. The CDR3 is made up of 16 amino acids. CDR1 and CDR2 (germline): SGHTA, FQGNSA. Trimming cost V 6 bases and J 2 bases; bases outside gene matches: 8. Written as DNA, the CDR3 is TGTGCCAGCAGAGAAGGGACAGGAGGGACTAATGAAAAACTGTTTTTT. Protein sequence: CASREGTGGTNEKLFF.

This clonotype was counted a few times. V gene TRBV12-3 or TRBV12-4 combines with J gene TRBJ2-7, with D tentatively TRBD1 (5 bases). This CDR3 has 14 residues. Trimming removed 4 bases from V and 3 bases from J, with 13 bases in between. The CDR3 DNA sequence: TGTGCCAGCAGTTCCTCAACAGGTTACTACGAGCAGTACTTC. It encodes CASSSSTGYYEQYF.

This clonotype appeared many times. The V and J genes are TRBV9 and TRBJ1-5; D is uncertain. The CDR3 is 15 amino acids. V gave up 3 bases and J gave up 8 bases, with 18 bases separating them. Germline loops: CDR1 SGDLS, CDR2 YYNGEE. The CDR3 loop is CASSGDSRSLKPQHF. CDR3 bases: TGTGCCAGCAGCGGTGATAGTCGGAGTTTGAAGCCCCAGCATTTT.